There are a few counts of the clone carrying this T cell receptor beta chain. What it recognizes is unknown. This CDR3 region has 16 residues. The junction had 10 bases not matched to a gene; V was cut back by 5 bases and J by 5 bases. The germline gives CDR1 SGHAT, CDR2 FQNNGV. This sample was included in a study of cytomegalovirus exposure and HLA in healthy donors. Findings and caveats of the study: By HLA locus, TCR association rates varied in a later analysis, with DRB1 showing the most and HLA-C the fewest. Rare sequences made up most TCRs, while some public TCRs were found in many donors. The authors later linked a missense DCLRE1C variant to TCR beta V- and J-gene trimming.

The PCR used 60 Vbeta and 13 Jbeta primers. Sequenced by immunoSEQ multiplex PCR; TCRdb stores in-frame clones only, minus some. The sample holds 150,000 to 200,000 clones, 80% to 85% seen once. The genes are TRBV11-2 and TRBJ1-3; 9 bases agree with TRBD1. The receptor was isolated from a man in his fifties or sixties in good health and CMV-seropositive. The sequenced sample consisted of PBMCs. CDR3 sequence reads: CASSPRTGVMRNTIYF. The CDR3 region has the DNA TGTGCCAGCAGCCCAAGGACAGGGGTTATGAGAAACACCATATATTTT. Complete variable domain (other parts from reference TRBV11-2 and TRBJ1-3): EAGVAQSPRYKIIEKRQSVAFWCNPISGHATLYWYQQILGQGPKLLIQFQNNGVVDDSQLPKDRFSAERLKGVDSTLKIQPAKLEDSAVYLCASSPRTGVMRNTIYFGEGSWLTVV.